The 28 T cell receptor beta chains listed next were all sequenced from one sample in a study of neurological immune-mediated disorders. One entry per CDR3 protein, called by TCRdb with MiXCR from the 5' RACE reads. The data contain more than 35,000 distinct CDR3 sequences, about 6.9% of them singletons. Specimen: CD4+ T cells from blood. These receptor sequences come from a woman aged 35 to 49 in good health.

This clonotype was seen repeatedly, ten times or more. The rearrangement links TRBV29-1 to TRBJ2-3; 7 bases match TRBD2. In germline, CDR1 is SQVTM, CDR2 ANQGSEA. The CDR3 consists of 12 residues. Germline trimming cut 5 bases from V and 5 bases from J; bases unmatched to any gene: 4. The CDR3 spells CSVSLAGDTQYF. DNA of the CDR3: TGCAGCGTTAGTTTAGCGGGAGATACGCAGTATTTT.

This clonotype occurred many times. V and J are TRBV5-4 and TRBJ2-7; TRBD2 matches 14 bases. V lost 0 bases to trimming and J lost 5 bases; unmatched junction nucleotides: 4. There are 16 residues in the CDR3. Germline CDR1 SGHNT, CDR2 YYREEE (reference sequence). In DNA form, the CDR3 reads TGTGCCAGCAGCTTGGGAGGGACTAGCGGGAGCCACGAGCAGTACTTC. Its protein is CASSLGGTSGSHEQYF.

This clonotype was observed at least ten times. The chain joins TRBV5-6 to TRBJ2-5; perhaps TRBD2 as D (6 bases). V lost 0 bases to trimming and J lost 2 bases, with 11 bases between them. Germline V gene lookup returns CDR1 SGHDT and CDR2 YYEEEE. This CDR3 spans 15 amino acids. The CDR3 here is CASSLERAGQETQYF. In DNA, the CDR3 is TGTGCCAGCAGCTTGGAGCGGGCCGGACAAGAGACCCAGTACTTC. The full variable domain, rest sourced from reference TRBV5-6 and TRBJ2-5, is DAGVTQSPTHLIKTRGQQVTLRCSPKSGHDTVSWYQQALGQGPQFIFQYYEEEERQRGNFPDRFSGHQFPNYSSELNVNALLLGDSALYLCASSLERAGQETQYFGPGTRLLVL.

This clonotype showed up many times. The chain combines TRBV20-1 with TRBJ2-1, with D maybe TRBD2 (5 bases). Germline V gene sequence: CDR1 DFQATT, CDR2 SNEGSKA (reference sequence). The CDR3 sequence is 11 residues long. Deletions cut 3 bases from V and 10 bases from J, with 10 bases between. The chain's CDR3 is CSASSSVEQFF. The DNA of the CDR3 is TGCAGTGCTAGTAGTAGCGTGGAGCAGTTCTTC.

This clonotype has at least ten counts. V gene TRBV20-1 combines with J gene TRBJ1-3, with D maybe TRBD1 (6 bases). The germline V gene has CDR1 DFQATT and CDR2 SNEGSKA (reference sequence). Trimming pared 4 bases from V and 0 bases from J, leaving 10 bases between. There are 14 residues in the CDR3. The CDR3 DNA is TGCAGTGCTACAGGGGCGAGCTCTGGAAACACCATATATTTT. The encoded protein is CSATGASSGNTIYF.

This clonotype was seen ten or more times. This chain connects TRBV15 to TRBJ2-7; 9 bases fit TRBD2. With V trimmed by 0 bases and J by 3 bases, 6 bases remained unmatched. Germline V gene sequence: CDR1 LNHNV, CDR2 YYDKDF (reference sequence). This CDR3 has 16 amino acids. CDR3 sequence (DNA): TGTGCCACCAGCAGAGATCGGCTAGCGGGGAACTACGAGCAGTACTTC. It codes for CATSRDRLAGNYEQYF. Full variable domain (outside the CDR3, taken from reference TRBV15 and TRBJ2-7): DAMVIQNPRYQVTQFGKPVTLSCSQTLNHNVMYWYQQKSSQAPKLLFHYYDKDFNNEADTPDNFQSRRPNTSFCFLDIRSPGLGDTAMYLCATSRDRLAGNYEQYFGPGTRLTVT.

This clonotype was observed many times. CDR3 coding DNA: TGTGCCAGCAGTAGGGGCTTCAGCTCCTATAATTCACCCCTCCACTTT. The encoded protein is CASSRGFSSYNSPLHF. V is TRBV6-5 and J is TRBJ1-6; D possibly corresponds to TRBD1 (5 bases). Germline assignment: CDR1 MNHEY and CDR2 SVGAGI. Between the trimmed V and J ends, which lost 5 bases and 0 bases, there was a span of 11 bases. The CDR3 has 16 residues.

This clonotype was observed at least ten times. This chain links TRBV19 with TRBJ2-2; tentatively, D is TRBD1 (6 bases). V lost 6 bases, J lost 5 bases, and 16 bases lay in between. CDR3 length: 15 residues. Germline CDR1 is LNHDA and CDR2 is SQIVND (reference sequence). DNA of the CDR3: TGTGCCAGTAGGGCTACTGGACAGATAACCGGGGAGCTGTTTTTT. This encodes CASRATGQITGELFF. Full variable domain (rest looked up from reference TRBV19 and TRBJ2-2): DGGITQSPKYLFRKEGQNVTLSCEQNLNHDAMYWYRQDPGQGLRLIYYSQIVNDFQKGDIAEGYSVSREKKESFPLTVTSAQKNPTAFYLCASRATGQITGELFFGEGSRLTVL.

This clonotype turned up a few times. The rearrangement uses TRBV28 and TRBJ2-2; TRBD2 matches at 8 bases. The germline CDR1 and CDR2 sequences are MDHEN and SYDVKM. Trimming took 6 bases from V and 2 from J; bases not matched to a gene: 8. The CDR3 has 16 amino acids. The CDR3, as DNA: TGTGCCAGCAGCTCTGGGACTAGACGAAACACCGGGGAGCTGTTTTTT. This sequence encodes CASSSGTRRNTGELFF.

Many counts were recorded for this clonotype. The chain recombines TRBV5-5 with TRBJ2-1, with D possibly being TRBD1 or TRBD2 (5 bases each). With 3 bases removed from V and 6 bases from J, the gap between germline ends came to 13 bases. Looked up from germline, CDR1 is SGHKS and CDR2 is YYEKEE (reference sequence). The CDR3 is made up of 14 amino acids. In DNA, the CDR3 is TGTGCCAGCAGCTGGGGGACCGGAGGCAATGAGCAGTTCTTC. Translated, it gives CASSWGTGGNEQFF. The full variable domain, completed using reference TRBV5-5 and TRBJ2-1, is DAGVTQSPTHLIKTRGQQVTLRCSPISGHKSVSWYQQVLGQGPQFIFQYYEKEERGRGNFPDRFSARQFPNYSSELNVNALLLGDSALYLCASSWGTGGNEQFFGPGTRLTVL.

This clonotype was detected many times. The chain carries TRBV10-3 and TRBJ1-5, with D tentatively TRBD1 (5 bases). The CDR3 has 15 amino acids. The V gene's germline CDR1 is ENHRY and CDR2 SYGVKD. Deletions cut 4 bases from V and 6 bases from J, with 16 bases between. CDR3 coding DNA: TGTGCCATCAGTGCGGTAGAAGGGGATGGTCAGCCCCAGCATTTT. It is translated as CAISAVEGDGQPQHF.

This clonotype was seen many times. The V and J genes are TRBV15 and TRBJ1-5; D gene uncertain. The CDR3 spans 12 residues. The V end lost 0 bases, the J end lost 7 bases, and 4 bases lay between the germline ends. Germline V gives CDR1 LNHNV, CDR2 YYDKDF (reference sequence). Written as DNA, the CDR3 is TGTGCCACCAGCAGAGACAGCCAGCCCCAGCATTTT. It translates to CATSRDSQPQHF.

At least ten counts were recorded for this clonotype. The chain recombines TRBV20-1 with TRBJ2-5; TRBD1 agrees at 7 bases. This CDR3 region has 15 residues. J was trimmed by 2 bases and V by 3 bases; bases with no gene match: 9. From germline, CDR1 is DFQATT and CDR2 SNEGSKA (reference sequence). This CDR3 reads CSASSGTELQETQYF. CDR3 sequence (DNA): TGCAGTGCTAGTTCCGGGACAGAACTTCAAGAGACCCAGTACTTC.

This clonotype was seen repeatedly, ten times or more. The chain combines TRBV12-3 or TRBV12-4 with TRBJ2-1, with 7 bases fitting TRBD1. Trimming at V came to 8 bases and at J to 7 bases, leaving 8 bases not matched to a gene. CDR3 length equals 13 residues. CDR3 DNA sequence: TGTGCCAGCTGCTCAACAGGGGATAATGAGCAGTTCTTC. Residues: CASCSTGDNEQFF.

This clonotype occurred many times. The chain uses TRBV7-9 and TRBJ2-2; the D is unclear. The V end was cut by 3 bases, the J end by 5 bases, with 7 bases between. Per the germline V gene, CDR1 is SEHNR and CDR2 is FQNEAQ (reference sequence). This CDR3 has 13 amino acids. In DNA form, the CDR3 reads TGTGCCAGCAGCTTTGGTCTAACCGGGGAGCTGTTTTTT. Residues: CASSFGLTGELFF.

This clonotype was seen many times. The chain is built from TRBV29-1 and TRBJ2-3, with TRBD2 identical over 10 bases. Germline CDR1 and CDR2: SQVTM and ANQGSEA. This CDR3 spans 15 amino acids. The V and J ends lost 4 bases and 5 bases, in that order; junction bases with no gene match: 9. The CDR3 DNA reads TGCAGCGTTGGGATGCCTAGCGGGAGTCTAGATACGCAGTATTTT. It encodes CSVGMPSGSLDTQYF.

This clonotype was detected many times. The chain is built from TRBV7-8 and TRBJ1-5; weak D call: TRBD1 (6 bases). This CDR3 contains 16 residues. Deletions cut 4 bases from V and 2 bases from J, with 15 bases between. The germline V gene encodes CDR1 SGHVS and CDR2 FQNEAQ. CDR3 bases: TGTGCCAGCAGCTGGGGGGGCGCGGGAGGCAATCAGCCCCAGCATTTT. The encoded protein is CASSWGGAGGNQPQHF.

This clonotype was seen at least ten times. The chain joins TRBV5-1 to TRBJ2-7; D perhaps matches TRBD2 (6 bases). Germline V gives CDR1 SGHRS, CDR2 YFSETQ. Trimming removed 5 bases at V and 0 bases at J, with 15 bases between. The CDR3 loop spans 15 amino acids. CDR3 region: CASRSGLPSSYEQYF. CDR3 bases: TGCGCCAGCAGATCGGGACTCCCGAGCTCCTACGAGCAGTACTTC.

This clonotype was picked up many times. The CDR3 nucleotides are TGCAGTGCTAGAGAGGTCCGGGGGCGCGGCACTGAAGCTTTCTTT. Translating gives CSAREVRGRGTEAFF. The rearrangement joins TRBV20-1 to TRBJ1-1; the D gene is possibly TRBD1 (6 bases). The V end lost 0 bases, the J end lost 4 bases, and 15 bases lay between the germline ends. Germline V gene data show CDR1 as DFQATT and CDR2 as SNEGSKA (reference sequence). This CDR3 region has 15 residues.

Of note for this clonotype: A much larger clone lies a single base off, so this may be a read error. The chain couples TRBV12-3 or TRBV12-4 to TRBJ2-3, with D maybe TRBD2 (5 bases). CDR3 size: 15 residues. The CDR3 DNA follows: TGTGCCAACAGTCCCCAAGAGGGAGGCACAGATACGCAGTATTTT. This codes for CANSPQEGGTDTQYF.

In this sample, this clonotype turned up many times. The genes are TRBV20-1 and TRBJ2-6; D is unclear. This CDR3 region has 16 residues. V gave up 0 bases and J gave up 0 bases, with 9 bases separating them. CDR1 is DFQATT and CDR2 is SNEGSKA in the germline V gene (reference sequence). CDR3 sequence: CSAREPALSGANVLTF. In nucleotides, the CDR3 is TGCAGTGCTAGAGAGCCAGCGCTCTCTGGGGCCAACGTCCTGACTTTC.

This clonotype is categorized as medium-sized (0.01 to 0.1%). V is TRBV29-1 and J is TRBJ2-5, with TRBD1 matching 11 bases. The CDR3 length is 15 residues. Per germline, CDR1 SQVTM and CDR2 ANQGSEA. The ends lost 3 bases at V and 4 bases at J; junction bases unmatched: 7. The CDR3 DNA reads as TGCAGCGTTGATCTCGGGACAGGGGGGAGAGAGACCCAGTACTTC. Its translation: CSVDLGTGGRETQYF.

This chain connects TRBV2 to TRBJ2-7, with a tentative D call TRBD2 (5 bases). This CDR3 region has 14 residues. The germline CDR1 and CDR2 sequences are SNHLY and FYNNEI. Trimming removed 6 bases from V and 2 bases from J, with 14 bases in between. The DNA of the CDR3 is TGTGCCAGCAGGGAGGACGGGTACACCTACGAGCAGTACTTC. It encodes CASREDGYTYEQYF.

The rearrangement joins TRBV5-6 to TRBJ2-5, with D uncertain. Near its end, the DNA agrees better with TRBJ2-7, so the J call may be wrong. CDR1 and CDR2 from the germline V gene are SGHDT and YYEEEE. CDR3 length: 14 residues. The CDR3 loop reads CASSLVANYYEQYF. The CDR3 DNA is TGTGCCAGCAGCTTGGTCGCAAATTATTACGAGCAGTACTTC.

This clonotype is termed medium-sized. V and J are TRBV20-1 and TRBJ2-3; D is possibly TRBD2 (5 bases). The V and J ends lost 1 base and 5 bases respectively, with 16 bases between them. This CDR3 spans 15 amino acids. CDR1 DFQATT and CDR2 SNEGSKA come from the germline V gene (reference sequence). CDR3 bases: TGCAGTGCTAGAGTGCCAGCGGCTCGACGAGATACGCAGTATTTT. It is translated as CSARVPAARRDTQYF.

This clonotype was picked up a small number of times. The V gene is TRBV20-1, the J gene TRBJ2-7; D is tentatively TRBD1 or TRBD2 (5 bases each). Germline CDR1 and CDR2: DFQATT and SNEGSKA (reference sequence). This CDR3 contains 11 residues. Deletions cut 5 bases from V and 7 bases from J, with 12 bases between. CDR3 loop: CSAGDDSEQYF. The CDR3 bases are TGCAGTGCTGGGGACGACAGTGAGCAGTACTTC.

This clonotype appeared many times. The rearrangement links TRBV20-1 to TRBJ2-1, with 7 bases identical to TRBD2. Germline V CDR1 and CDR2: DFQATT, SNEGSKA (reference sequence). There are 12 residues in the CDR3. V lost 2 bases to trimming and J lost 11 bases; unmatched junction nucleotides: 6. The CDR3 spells CSARHTSGKQFF. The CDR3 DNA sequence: TGCAGTGCTAGACATACCAGCGGGAAGCAGTTCTTC.

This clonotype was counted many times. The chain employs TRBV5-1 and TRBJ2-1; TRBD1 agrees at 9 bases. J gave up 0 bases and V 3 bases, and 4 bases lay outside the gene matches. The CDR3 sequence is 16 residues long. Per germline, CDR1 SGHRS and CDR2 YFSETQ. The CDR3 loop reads CASSWRTGDSYNEQFF. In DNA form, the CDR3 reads TGCGCCAGCAGCTGGAGGACAGGGGACTCCTACAATGAGCAGTTCTTC.